One and the same sample provided the 10 T cell receptor beta chains below, sequenced in a study of control samples from healthy donors and cancer patients. Method: immunoSEQ multiplex PCR; TCRdb's copy keeps in-frame clones and lacks some. The sample shows about 120,000 clones, just under 90% of them seen only once. The specimen sequenced was blood. These receptors all come from a man under 40 in good health.

The chain links TRBV9 to TRBJ1-1, with D hard to call. This CDR3 has 15 amino acids. Germline V gives CDR1 SGDLS, CDR2 YYNGEE. V dropped 3 bases and J dropped 0 bases, with 12 bases sitting between them. This CDR3 is CASSEAGEMNTEAFF. CDR3 nucleotides: TGTGCCAGCAGCGAGGCAGGAGAGATGAACACTGAAGCTTTCTTT. The whole variable domain, remainder taken from reference TRBV9 and TRBJ1-1, is DSGVTQTPKHLITATGQRVTLRCSPRSGDLSVYWYQQSLDQGLQFLIQYYNGEERAKGNILERFSAQQFPDLHSELNLSSLELGDSALYFCASSEAGEMNTEAFFGQGTRLTVV.

This clone showed up just a few times. The chain combines TRBV19 with TRBJ1-3; D remains unclear. The length of the CDR3 is 15 residues. Germline-derived CDR1 and CDR2 are LNHDA and SQIVND (reference sequence). The V gene lost 5 bases and the J gene lost 2 bases, with 13 bases spanning the gap. CDR3 DNA: TGTGCCAGTAGTCCGCAGCGGAATGCTGGAAACACCATATATTTT. Translated: CASSPQRNAGNTIYF.

As to this clone: A read error may explain this, as a much larger clone is one base away. V and J are TRBV5-8 and TRBJ1-4, with TRBD1 matching 9 bases. Germline values: CDR1 SGHTS, CDR2 YDEGEE. J lost 5 bases, V lost 5 bases, and 4 bases had no gene match. The CDR3 length is 14 residues. The CDR3 DNA sequence: TGTGCCAGCAGTTCCGGGACAGGGAATGAAAAACTGTTTTTT. It encodes CASSSGTGNEKLFF.

The chain carries TRBV9 and TRBJ2-1; tentatively, D is TRBD1 (6 bases). The CDR3 runs to 15 residues. The germline CDR1 and CDR2 sequences are SGDLS and YYNGEE. Trimming removed 4 bases from V and 8 bases from J, with 19 bases in between. The CDR3 sequence is CASSSRQEARDEQFF. The CDR3 DNA follows: TGTGCCAGCAGCTCGCGACAGGAGGCCAGGGATGAGCAGTTCTTC.

The chain carries TRBV7-2 and TRBJ1-5; 9 bases line up with TRBD1. This CDR3 region has 17 residues. V dropped 4 bases and J dropped 7; count of bases not matched to a gene: 14. Germline-derived CDR1 and CDR2 are SGHTA and FQGNSA. The DNA for the CDR3 is TGTGCCAGCAGCTACGATCCGGGACAGGGTTGGCGCCAGCCCCAGCATTTT. Residues: CASSYDPGQGWRQPQHF.

The chain couples TRBV5-6 to TRBJ1-3; D is uncertain. From germline, CDR1 is SGHDT and CDR2 YYEEEE. The CDR3 covers 12 residues. V was clipped by 5 bases and J by 6 bases, with 9 bases between them. As DNA, the CDR3 is TGTGCCAGCAGATTGTTGGAAAACACCATATATTTT. Translated: CASRLLENTIYF. Full variable domain (outside the CDR3, taken from reference TRBV5-6 and TRBJ1-3): DAGVTQSPTHLIKTRGQQVTLRCSPKSGHDTVSWYQQALGQGPQFIFQYYEEEERQRGNFPDRFSGHQFPNYSSELNVNALLLGDSALYLCASRLLENTIYFGEGSWLTVV.

The V call is TRBV5-1, the J call TRBJ2-2; 11 bases line up with TRBD1. Germline V gene sequence: CDR1 SGHRS, CDR2 YFSETQ. Losses at the gene ends were 4 bases for V and 5 bases for J; bases not matched to a gene: 7. The CDR3 covers 16 residues. The CDR3 spells CASSADRGPRTGELFF. The CDR3 nucleotides are TGCGCCAGCAGCGCGGACAGGGGGCCGAGGACCGGGGAGCTGTTTTTT.

This chain joins TRBV3-1 (or the pseudogene TRBV3-2) and TRBJ2-1; no definite D call. V dropped 0 bases and J dropped 8 bases, with 8 bases sitting between them. The CDR3 totals 13 residues. Germline V CDR1 and CDR2: LGHDT, YNNKEL (reference sequence). In DNA, the CDR3 is TGTGCCAGCAGCCAAGAGCGAAGGGATGAGCAGTTCTTC. It codes for CASSQERRDEQFF.

Notes on this clone: The junction differs from germline at one of its ends, possibly a read error. The V and J genes are TRBV9 and TRBJ1-1; D is perhaps TRBD1 (6 bases). CDR3 length: 11 amino acids. The germline V gene encodes CDR1 SGDLS and CDR2 YYNGEE. As DNA, the CDR3 is TGTGCCGGCTCCATAGGGGGGGCTAAGCGATTT. This codes for CAGSIGGAKRF.

A single count supports this clone. This chain links TRBV5-1 with TRBJ1-6, with D unclear. CDR3 size: 13 residues. With 7 bases removed from V and 4 bases from J, the gap between germline ends came to 9 bases. From germline, CDR1 is SGHRS and CDR2 YFSETQ. In DNA, the CDR3 is TGCGCCAGCCGAGGACCGTATAATTCACCCCTCCACTTT. The encoded protein is CASRGPYNSPLHF.